The 26 T cell receptor beta chains below come from one sample, sequenced in a study of blood T cell repertoires in COVID-19. Sequenced by immunoSEQ multiplex PCR; TCRdb stores in-frame clones only, minus some. The table records hundreds of thousands of clones, about 80% of them present only once. Sequencing input: peripheral blood. These receptor sequences come from an elderly man with acute or convalescent COVID-19.

The chain combines TRBV19 with TRBJ2-7, with TRBD1 matching 9 bases. Trimming at V came to 6 bases and at J to 2 bases, leaving 11 bases not matched to a gene. The length of the CDR3 is 16 residues. In germline, CDR1 is LNHDA, CDR2 SQIVND (reference sequence). The CDR3 DNA follows: TGTGCCAGTAGCCGAACACCGGGACAGGGTACCTACGAGCAGTACTTC. This codes for CASSRTPGQGTYEQYF.

The chain recombines TRBV6-5 with TRBJ2-2; no firm D call. Germline V gene sequence: CDR1 MNHEY, CDR2 SVGAGI. The CDR3 covers 13 residues. Trimming removed 6 bases from V and 7 bases from J, with 12 bases in between. CDR3 DNA: TGTGCCAGCAGAGCAACTGCCCACGGGGAGCTGTTTTTT. It yields the protein CASRATAHGELFF.

The chain links TRBV6-5 to TRBJ2-2; D might be TRBD2 (5 bases). The CDR3 consists of 16 residues. Germline CDR1 and CDR2: MNHEY and SVGAGI. Between the trimmed V and J ends, which lost 2 bases and 4 bases, there was a span of 14 bases. The CDR3 DNA reads TGTGCCAGCAGTTACAACGGGGTGGGTAGCACCGGGGAGCTGTTTTTT. It specifies CASSYNGVGSTGELFF.

The chain combines TRBV3-1 (or the pseudogene TRBV3-2) with TRBJ2-7; D not certain. CDR1 LGHDT and CDR2 YNNKEL come from the germline V gene (reference sequence). V was clipped by 8 bases and J by 3 bases, with 14 bases between them. There are 13 residues in the CDR3. This CDR3 reads CASGRFGDYEQYF. As DNA, the CDR3 is TGTGCCAGCGGCCGTTTCGGAGACTACGAGCAGTACTTC.

The chain combines TRBV5-1 with TRBJ2-7; D is perhaps TRBD1 (5 bases). This CDR3 is built from 12 residues. Trimming pared 1 base from V and 5 bases from J, leaving 7 bases between. Germline V gene sequence: CDR1 SGHRS, CDR2 YFSETQ. The CDR3 is CASSLRGHEQYF. CDR3 nucleotide sequence: TGCGCCAGCAGCTTGAGGGGCCACGAGCAGTACTTC.

The chain uses TRBV9 and TRBJ2-1, with TRBD2 identical over 13 bases. Per the germline V gene, CDR1 is SGDLS and CDR2 is YYNGEE. The CDR3 has 17 residues. V was pared by 2 bases and J by 6 bases, with 8 bases of the junction left unmatched. CDR3 DNA: TGTGCCAGCAGCGTGGGACTAGCGGGAATCCTTTCCAATGAGCAGTTCTTC. Translation gives CASSVGLAGILSNEQFF.

The chain combines TRBV7-9 with TRBJ1-5; 7 nucleotides match TRBD1. Losses at the gene ends were 0 bases for V and 2 bases for J; bases not matched to a gene: 7. Germline lookup yields CDR1 SEHNR and CDR2 FQNEAQ (reference sequence). CDR3 length: 17 residues. The CDR3 DNA follows: TGTGCCAGCAGCTTAGCGAGGGACAGTGGGGGCAATCAGCCCCAGCATTTT. This codes for CASSLARDSGGNQPQHF.

The chain combines TRBV28 with TRBJ1-4; D is uncertain. From germline, CDR1 is MDHEN and CDR2 SYDVKM. The CDR3 runs to 11 residues. V lost 6 bases and J lost 11, with 10 bases in between. In DNA form, the CDR3 reads TGTGCCAGCAGCTCCGGGGAGAAACTGTTTTTT. As protein: CASSSGEKLFF.

The chain combines TRBV6-1 with TRBJ1-6; the D is unclear. Trimming cost V 0 bases and J 11 bases, with 11 bases left between them. The germline V gene encodes CDR1 MNHNS and CDR2 SASEGT. This CDR3 comprises 14 residues. The CDR3 nucleotides read TGTGCCAGCAGTGAAGCGCCTAAAACGGCACCCCTCCACTTT. Protein sequence: CASSEAPKTAPLHF.

V usage is TRBV30 and J usage is TRBJ1-6; TRBD1 matches at 7 bases. Germline V gives CDR1 GTSNPN, CDR2 SVGIG (reference sequence). There are 14 residues in the CDR3. Trimming cost V 0 bases and J 7 bases; bases outside gene matches: 3. The CDR3 region has the DNA TGTGCCTGGAGTGTCGGGACAGACAATTCACCCCTCCACTTT. Amino acid sequence: CAWSVGTDNSPLHF.

This chain joins TRBV7-2 and TRBJ2-2, with 8 bases lining up with TRBD1. V lost 5 bases, J lost 1 base, and 9 bases stayed unmatched. CDR3 size: 17 residues. Looked up from germline, CDR1 is SGHTA and CDR2 is FQGNSA. CDR3 sequence: CASSPLTGTGNTGELFF. DNA of the CDR3: TGTGCCAGCAGCCCCTTGACCGGGACAGGGAACACCGGGGAGCTGTTTTTT.

DNA of the CDR3: TGTGCCAGCAGCTTAGATATAAACACCGGGGAGCTGTTTTTT. Amino acid sequence: CASSLDINTGELFF. The chain has TRBV11-2 and TRBJ2-2; no firm D call. From germline, CDR1 is SGHAT and CDR2 FQNNGV. V was clipped by 0 bases and J by 2 bases, with 4 bases between them. This CDR3 region has 14 residues.

V usage is TRBV18 and J usage is TRBJ2-7; 8 bases line up with TRBD1. Germline CDR1 is KGHSH and CDR2 is LQKENI. The CDR3 is 14 residues long. Unmatched junction bases numbered 7, after V lost 2 bases and J lost 7 bases. CDR3 in DNA: TGTGCCAGCTCACCAGGCCCAGGGGGCAGGGAGCAGTACTTC. This gives the protein CASSPGPGGREQYF. The full variable domain, in which reference TRBV18 and TRBJ2-7 provide the parts outside the CDR3, is NAGVMQNPRHLVRRRGQEARLRCSPMKGHSHVYWYRQLPEEGLKFMVYLQKENIIDESGMPKERFSAEFPKEGPSILRIQQVVRGDSAAYFCASSPGPGGREQYFGPGTRLTVT.

This chain links TRBV2 with TRBJ1-2; D uncertain. The CDR3 runs 14 residues. Germline V CDR1 and CDR2: SNHLY, FYNNEI. V was trimmed by 2 bases and J by 0 bases, leaving 7 bases between them. DNA for the CDR3: TGTGCCAGCAGTGAACCAGGAACTAACTATGGCTACACCTTC. It translates to CASSEPGTNYGYTF.

This chain connects TRBV29-1 to TRBJ1-5; TRBD1 matches 8 bases. The J segment lost 3 bases and the V segment lost 1 base, leaving 5 bases of the junction unmatched. Germline CDR1 and CDR2: SQVTM and ANQGSEA. This CDR3 is 15 amino acids long. CDR3 DNA sequence: TGCAGCGTTGAAGGTGGGACAGGAATCAATCAGCCCCAGCATTTT. It specifies CSVEGGTGINQPQHF. Using reference TRBV29-1 and TRBJ1-5 for the parts outside the CDR3, the full variable domain is SAVISQKPSRDICQRGTSLTIQCQVDSQVTMMFWYRQQPGQSLTLIATANQGSEATYESGFVIDKFPISRPNLTFSTLTVSNMSPEDSSIYLCSVEGGTGINQPQHFGDGTRLSIL.

The chain joins TRBV19 to TRBJ2-1, with 8 bases matching TRBD1. Germline V gene data show CDR1 as LNHDA and CDR2 as SQIVND (reference sequence). This CDR3 is 16 amino acids long. V gave up 7 bases and J gave up 6 bases; unmatched junction bases: 14. The chain's CDR3 is CASTSRWRQGSNEQFF. DNA of the CDR3: TGTGCCAGTACCTCCCGATGGAGACAGGGGAGCAATGAGCAGTTCTTC.

The rearrangement joins TRBV9 to TRBJ2-1, with 16 bases identical to TRBD2. Trimming at V came to 2 bases and at J to 8 bases, leaving 4 bases not matched to a gene. This CDR3 contains 16 residues. Per the germline V gene, CDR1 is SGDLS and CDR2 is YYNGEE. CDR3 DNA sequence: TGTGCCAGCAGCGTGGGACTAGCGGGGGGGATGTATGAGCAGTTCTTC. Protein product: CASSVGLAGGMYEQFF. Supplemented by reference TRBV9 and TRBJ2-1, the full variable domain reads DSGVTQTPKHLITATGQRVTLRCSPRSGDLSVYWYQQSLDQGLQFLIQYYNGEERAKGNILERFSAQQFPDLHSELNLSSLELGDSALYFCASSVGLAGGMYEQFFGPGTRLTVL.

The V call is TRBV5-1, the J call TRBJ2-3; 10 bases map to TRBD2. V was pared by 0 bases and J by 4 bases, with 11 bases of the junction left unmatched. The length of the CDR3 is 18 residues. The germline V gene encodes CDR1 SGHRS and CDR2 YFSETQ. The CDR3 coding sequence is TGCGCCAGCAGCTTGGCGACTAGCGGGTTTAAGGGGGCAGATACGCAGTATTTT. Residues: CASSLATSGFKGADTQYF.

The J gene is TRBJ2-7, the V gene TRBV5-1, with 11 positions matching TRBD2. CDR3 size: 15 residues. Germline lookup yields CDR1 SGHRS and CDR2 YFSETQ. V shed 5 bases and J 2 bases; nucleotides not matched to a gene: 6. The CDR3 DNA sequence: TGCGCCAGCAGTCCTACTAGCGGGAGTACCTACGAGCAGTACTTC. The encoded protein is CASSPTSGSTYEQYF.

The V and J genes are TRBV5-1 and TRBJ2-7; 9 bases map to TRBD2. J lost 2 bases, V lost 0 bases, and 3 bases had no gene match. The germline gives CDR1 SGHRS, CDR2 YFSETQ. CDR3 length: 15 amino acids. CDR3 in amino acids: CASSLASSGTYEQYF. The CDR3 DNA reads as TGCGCCAGCAGCTTGGCGTCTAGCGGGACCTACGAGCAGTACTTC.

V gene TRBV2 combines with J gene TRBJ2-2; D remains unclear. The V end lost 4 bases, the J end lost 0 bases, and 6 bases lay between the germline ends. This CDR3 contains 14 residues. From germline, CDR1 is SNHLY and CDR2 FYNNEI. CDR3 nucleotide sequence: TGTGCCAGCAGTGTACATACGAACACCGGGGAGCTGTTTTTT. Protein product: CASSVHTNTGELFF.

In DNA, the CDR3 is TGTGCCAGCAGCTTTCCCGGATGGGCCCAGTCGGATACTGAGCAGTTCTTC. Protein sequence: CASSFPGWAQSDTEQFF. The chain uses TRBV5-4 and TRBJ2-1; no clear D. The V end was cut by 2 bases, the J end by 9 bases, with 24 bases between. The CDR3 length is 17 residues. Germline V gives CDR1 SGHNT, CDR2 YYREEE (reference sequence).

The V gene is TRBV10-1, the J gene TRBJ2-3; TRBD2 agrees at 7 bases. The CDR3 consists of 16 residues. Germline V gene data show CDR1 as WNHNN and CDR2 as SYGVQD (reference sequence). Trimming at V came to 0 bases and at J to 3 bases, leaving 6 bases not matched to a gene. The CDR3 region is CASSESPAGRTDTQYF. The CDR3 DNA sequence: TGCGCCAGCAGTGAGTCTCCAGCGGGAAGGACAGATACGCAGTATTTT.

This chain joins TRBV3-1 (or the pseudogene TRBV3-2) and TRBJ1-4; tentative D call: TRBD1 (5 bases). V was cut by 1 base and J by 10 bases, with 19 bases left in between. Germline values: CDR1 LGHDT, CDR2 YNNKEL (reference sequence). The CDR3 loop spans 16 amino acids. Here the CDR3 DNA reads TGTGCCAGCAGCCAAGGTTTCTATACAGGTCCGGCAAAACTGTTTTTT. Translation gives CASSQGFYTGPAKLFF.

The rearrangement joins TRBV6-5 to TRBJ1-5, with D perhaps matching TRBD1 (5 bases). V lost 6 bases to trimming and J lost 5 bases, with 14 bases between them. The germline V gene has CDR1 MNHEY and CDR2 SVGAGI. There are 14 residues in the CDR3. CDR3 DNA: TGTGCCAGCAGCTTAGACAGACGTTATCAGCCCCAGCATTTT. Amino acid sequence: CASSLDRRYQPQHF.

This chain uses TRBV28 with TRBJ1-2; D might be TRBD1 (5 bases). This CDR3 has 13 residues. Trimming removed 6 bases from V and 5 bases from J, with 13 bases in between. Germline loops: CDR1 MDHEN, CDR2 SYDVKM. For the CDR3, the DNA is TGTGCCAGCAGCCAACAGGCCCGTTATGGCTACACCTTC. Amino acid sequence: CASSQQARYGYTF.